The clone carrying this T cell receptor (beta chain) was found a few times. Its antigen is unidentified. This may stem from a read error, because a much larger clone lies one nucleotide away. Stated time point: technical triplicate 1. Germline V gene data show CDR1 as SGHTA and CDR2 as FQGNSA. CDR3 length: 13 residues. 5'RACE generated cDNA with 10-nucleotide random UMIs. MiXCR was run by TCRdb on the 5' RACE reads, yielding one entry per CDR3 protein. The repertoire holds 30,000 to 40,000 distinct CDR3 sequences, with approximately 12% as singletons. This sample was taken from a study of neurological immune-mediated disorders. Findings of the study overall: Private repertoires in all groups were suggested by the finding that expanded clones across subjects shared no CDR3 amino acid sequences. The study found the most TCR clonal expansion in HTLV-1-associated myelopathy and the least in multiple sclerosis, below healthy controls.

The clonotype comes from a man aged 60-69 years with HTLV-1-associated myelopathy (HAM/TSP). The chain is built from TRBV7-2 and TRBJ1-2; D is uncertain. Sequences were obtained from PBMCs. CDR3 residues: CVSSLAAFGGYTF. The CDR3 DNA is TGTGTCAGCAGCTTAGCGGCCTTTGGTGGCTACACCTTC.